This TCR beta chain emerged from a study of blood T cell repertoires in COVID-19. Turning to the study itself: Sample material is recorded as cDNA or gDNA derived from T cells, B-cell-depleted T cells, or PBMCs.

The CDR3 totals 14 residues. The germline V gene has CDR1 SEHNR and CDR2 FQNEAQ (reference sequence). Trimming shortened V by 5 bases and J by 3 bases, and 14 bases separated the two germline ends. Per the study methods: Reference gene primer amplification in the assay estimated nucleated cell counts. The data were produced by immunoSEQ multiplex PCR, yet TCRdb's version contains in-frame clones alone and is incomplete. V and J calls and clone size come straight from that table; D and trimming were deduced from the DNA. Counted here are some 250,000 clones, roughly 90% occurring once; the ten biggest clones make up less than 4%. This clone was seen only a few times. Participants, about 18 to 89 years old, spanned more than 20 US areas. Donors were grouped by their self-reported clinical history.

The sequencing input was PBMCs or T cells enriched from blood (not recorded which). The clonotype was recovered from a woman aged 25 to 45 with acute COVID-19. This chain links TRBV7-9 with TRBJ2-7; perhaps TRBD1 as D (7 bases). As DNA, the CDR3 is TGTGCCAGCAGCCCGCGGGACAGCCACTACGAGCAGTACTTC. As protein: CASSPRDSHYEQYF.